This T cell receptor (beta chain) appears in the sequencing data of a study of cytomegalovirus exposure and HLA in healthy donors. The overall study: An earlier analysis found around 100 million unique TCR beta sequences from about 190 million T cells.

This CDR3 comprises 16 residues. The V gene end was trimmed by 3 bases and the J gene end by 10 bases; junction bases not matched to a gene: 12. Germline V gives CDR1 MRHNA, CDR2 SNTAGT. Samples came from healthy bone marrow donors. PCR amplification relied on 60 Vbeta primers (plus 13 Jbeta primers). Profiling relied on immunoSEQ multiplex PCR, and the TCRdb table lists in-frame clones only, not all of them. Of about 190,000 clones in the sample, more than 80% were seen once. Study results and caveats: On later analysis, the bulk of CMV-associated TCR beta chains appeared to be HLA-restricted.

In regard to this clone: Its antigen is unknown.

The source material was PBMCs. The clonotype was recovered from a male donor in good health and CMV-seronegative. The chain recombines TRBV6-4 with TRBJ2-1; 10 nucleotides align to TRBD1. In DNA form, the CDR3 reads TGTGCCAGCAGTGAGCTTCCGGGACAGGGGCGCGGGGAGCAGTTCTTC. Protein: CASSELPGQGRGEQFF.